This T cell receptor (beta chain) was recovered during a study of T cell clonality in common variable immunodeficiency. This clone was seen at least ten times. No antigen is known for it. Other DNA sequences of this sample code for an identical CDR3. Study conclusions and caveats: Shared TCRbeta clones were fewer between CVID subjects than controls.

The data were produced by immunoSEQ multiplex PCR, yet TCRdb's version contains in-frame clones alone and is incomplete. The sample includes 44,000 or so clones, none of them occurring once. The sequence came from a person aged 18-70 years in good health. The source material was peripheral blood mononuclear cells.

CDR3 bases read: TGTGCCAGCAGCGAACACAGGTCATGGCTCAATGAG. Translating it yields CASSEHRSWLNE. The whole CDR3 sequence is CASSEHRSWLNEQFF. The chain recombines TRBV7-8 with TRBJ2-1, with a tentative D call TRBD1 (5 bases). Read data end 3 residues before the CDR3 end; the end is taken from the germline J gene. Per germline, CDR1 SGHVS and CDR2 FQNEAQ. V lost 5 bases to trimming and J lost 6 bases, with 17 bases between them. The CDR3 length is 15 residues.